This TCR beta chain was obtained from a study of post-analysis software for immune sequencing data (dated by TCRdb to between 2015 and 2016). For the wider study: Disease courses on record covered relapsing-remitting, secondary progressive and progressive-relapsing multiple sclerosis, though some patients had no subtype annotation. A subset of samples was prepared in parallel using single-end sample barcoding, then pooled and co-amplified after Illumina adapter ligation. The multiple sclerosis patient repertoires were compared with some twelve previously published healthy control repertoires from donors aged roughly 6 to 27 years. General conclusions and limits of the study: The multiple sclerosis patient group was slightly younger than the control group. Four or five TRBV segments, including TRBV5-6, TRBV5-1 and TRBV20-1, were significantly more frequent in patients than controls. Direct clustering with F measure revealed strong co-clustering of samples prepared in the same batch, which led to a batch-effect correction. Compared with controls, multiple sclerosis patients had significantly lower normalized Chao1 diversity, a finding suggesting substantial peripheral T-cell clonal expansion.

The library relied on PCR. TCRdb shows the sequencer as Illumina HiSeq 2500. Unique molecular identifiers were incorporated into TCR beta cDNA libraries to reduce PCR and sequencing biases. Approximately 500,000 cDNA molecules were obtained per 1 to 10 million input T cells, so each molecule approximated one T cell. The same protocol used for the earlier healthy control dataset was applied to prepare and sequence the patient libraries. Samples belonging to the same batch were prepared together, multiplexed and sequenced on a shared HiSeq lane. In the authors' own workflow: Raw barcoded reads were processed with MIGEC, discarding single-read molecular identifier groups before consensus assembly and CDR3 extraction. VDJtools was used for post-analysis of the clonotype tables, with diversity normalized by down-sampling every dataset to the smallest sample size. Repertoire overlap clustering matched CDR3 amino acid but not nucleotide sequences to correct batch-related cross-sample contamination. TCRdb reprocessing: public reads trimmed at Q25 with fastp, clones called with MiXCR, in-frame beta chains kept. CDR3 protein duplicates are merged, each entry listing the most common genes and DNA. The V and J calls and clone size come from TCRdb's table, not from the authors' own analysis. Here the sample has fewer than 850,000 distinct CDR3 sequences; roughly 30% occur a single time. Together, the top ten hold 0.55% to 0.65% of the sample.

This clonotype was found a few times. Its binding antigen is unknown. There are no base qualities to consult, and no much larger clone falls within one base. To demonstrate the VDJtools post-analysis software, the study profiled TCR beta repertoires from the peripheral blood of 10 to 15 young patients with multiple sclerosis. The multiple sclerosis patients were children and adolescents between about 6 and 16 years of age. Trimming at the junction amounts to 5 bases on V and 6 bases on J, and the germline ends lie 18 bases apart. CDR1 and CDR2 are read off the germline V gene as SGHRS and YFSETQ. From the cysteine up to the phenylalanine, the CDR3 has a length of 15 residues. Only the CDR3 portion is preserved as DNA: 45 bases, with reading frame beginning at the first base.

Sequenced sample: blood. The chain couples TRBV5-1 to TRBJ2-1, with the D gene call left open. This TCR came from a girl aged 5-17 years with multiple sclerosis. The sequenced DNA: TGCGCCAGCAGTCCCACTCCGCCCGTCAGCAATGAGCAGTTCTTC. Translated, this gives CASSPTPPVSNEQFF.